This T cell receptor beta chain was captured in a study of early T cells in non-severe SARS-CoV-2 infection. For the study at large: With bulk RNA from unsorted whole blood as input, sequencing yielded unpaired chains. Regarding the study as a whole: Sequences matched to VDJdb favored anti-spike CD8 responses, while private and CD4 specificities were missed.

Individual cDNA molecules carried attached unique molecular identifiers. TCRdb passed the 5' RACE reads through MiXCR, listing each CDR3 protein once. In the table there are 85,000 to 100,000 distinct CDR3 sequences, around 10% of which are singletons. On this clonotype itself: The antigen is undetermined.

The germline V gene has CDR1 DFQATT and CDR2 SNEGSKA (reference sequence). There are 13 residues in the CDR3. This chain joins TRBV20-1 and TRBJ2-6; D uncertain. The source material was whole blood. The receptor's source is an adult who was a healthcare worker with PCR-confirmed SARS-CoV-2 infection or an uninfected control (not recorded which). For the CDR3, the DNA is TGCGGCGCCTCAGCCTCTGGGGCCAACGTCCTGACTTTC. Translating it yields CGASASGANVLTF.